The 20 T cell receptor beta chains below come from one sample, sequenced in a study of blood T cell repertoires in COVID-19. Libraries were prepared by immunoSEQ multiplex PCR; TCRdb keeps only in-frame clonotypes and omits some of them. The sample contains fewer than 350,000 clones, about 86% of which appear only once. Sequenced: PBMCs or T cells enriched from blood (not recorded which). The receptors shown here come from a woman in her thirties or forties with acute COVID-19.

The CDR3 coding sequence is TGTGCCAGCAGCCAATTTGGTGAGGGTAGGGACATTCAGTACTTC. This gives the protein CASSQFGEGRDIQYF. This chain links TRBV3-1 (or the pseudogene TRBV3-2) with TRBJ2-4; TRBD2 might be the D (5 bases). This CDR3 is built from 15 residues. Deletions cut 2 bases from V and 8 bases from J, with 16 bases between. The germline V gene has CDR1 LGHDT and CDR2 YNNKEL (reference sequence).

The rearrangement joins TRBV5-4 to TRBJ2-1; D possibly corresponds to TRBD2 (6 bases). The CDR3 covers 15 residues. Germline CDR1 reads SGHNT; CDR2 reads YYREEE (reference sequence). V was trimmed by 0 bases and J by 1 base, leaving 8 bases between them. This CDR3 reads CASSLGRDSYNEQFF. The CDR3 nucleotides are TGTGCCAGCAGCTTGGGGCGGGATTCCTACAATGAGCAGTTCTTC.

This chain uses TRBV7-2 with TRBJ1-4, with TRBD1 identical over 9 bases. CDR3 length equals 15 residues. Per the germline V gene, CDR1 is SGHTA and CDR2 is FQGNSA. Trimming took 5 bases from V and 8 from J; bases not matched to a gene: 9. The CDR3 loop is CASSARQGVSEKLFF. The CDR3 bases are TGTGCCAGCAGCGCGCGACAGGGGGTTAGCGAAAAACTGTTTTTT.

J is TRBJ2-5 and V is TRBV18; D may be TRBD1 (6 bases). CDR1 KGHSH and CDR2 LQKENI come from the germline V gene. Trimming removed 11 bases from V and 1 base from J, with 17 bases in between. The CDR3 is 14 amino acids. The CDR3 DNA is TGTGCCGGCAGGAACCGGGACACCCAAGAGACCCAGTACTTC. Translated, it gives CAGRNRDTQETQYF.

This clone was seen once. The rearrangement uses TRBV6-5 and TRBJ2-7; a weak D match, TRBD2 (7 bases). This CDR3 contains 15 residues. Germline V gene data show CDR1 as MNHEY and CDR2 as SVGAGI. V was cut by 1 base and J by 5 bases, with 15 bases left in between. The CDR3 loop reads CASSYWGGSVDEQYF. DNA for the CDR3: TGTGCCAGCAGTTACTGGGGGGGCAGCGTTGACGAGCAGTACTTC.

This chain uses TRBV2 with TRBJ2-3, with D tentatively TRBD2 (6 bases). From germline, CDR1 is SNHLY and CDR2 FYNNEI. CDR3 length: 15 amino acids. Trimming cost V 9 bases and J 5 bases, with 21 bases left between them. This CDR3 reads CASKRRAAMGDTQYF. Here the CDR3 DNA reads TGTGCCAGTAAAAGGAGGGCGGCAATGGGAGATACGCAGTATTTT.

The V gene is TRBV7-3, the J gene TRBJ2-1; a possible D gene is TRBD1 (5 bases). Trimming pared 5 bases from V and 0 bases from J, leaving 11 bases between. Germline CDR1 and CDR2: SGHTA and FQGTGA. The CDR3 is made up of 15 amino acids. The CDR3 DNA follows: TGTGCCAGCAGCCCCCGCAGGGTCTCCTACAATGAGCAGTTCTTC. Translated, it gives CASSPRRVSYNEQFF.

As to this clone: At the DNA level, this CDR3 is encoded by other sequences in the same sample as well. The chain couples TRBV10-3 to TRBJ2-3; TRBD1 might be the D (5 bases). The V gene's germline CDR1 is ENHRY and CDR2 SYGVKD. V lost 4 bases to trimming and J lost 6 bases, with 14 bases between them. This CDR3 region has 14 residues. The CDR3 sequence: CAISGEGVPDTQYF. DNA of the CDR3: TGTGCCATCAGTGGGGAAGGGGTTCCCGATACGCAGTATTTT.

The gene calls are TRBV11-2 and TRBJ2-3; TRBD2 might be the D (6 bases). Trimming cost V 5 bases and J 1 base, with 19 bases left between them. The germline CDR1 and CDR2 sequences are SGHAT and FQNNGV. The CDR3 spans 17 residues. The CDR3 bases are TGTGCCAGCAGCCGTACTTTAGCGGCAACGGGCACAGATACGCAGTATTTT. Residues: CASSRTLAATGTDTQYF.

A remark on this clone: The same CDR3 can be traced to other DNA sequences in this sample. V and J are TRBV18 and TRBJ2-5; no clear D. This CDR3 comprises 10 residues. The V gene's germline CDR1 is KGHSH and CDR2 LQKENI. V lost 6 bases to trimming and J lost 3 bases, with 2 bases between them. The CDR3 loop is CASSEETQYF. For the CDR3, the DNA is TGTGCCAGCTCCGAAGAGACCCAGTACTTC.

V and J are TRBV18 and TRBJ1-3; unclear D gene. Germline CDR1 is KGHSH and CDR2 is LQKENI. The length of the CDR3 is 15 residues. V shed 1 base and J shed 0 bases, with 7 bases lying between them. The CDR3 region has the DNA TGTGCCAGCTCACCACTTCCCAACTCTGGAAACACCATATATTTT. It yields the protein CASSPLPNSGNTIYF.

The CDR3 reads CASSQRTSGGAKNIQYF. CDR3 coding DNA: TGCGCCAGCAGCCAACGGACTAGCGGGGGGGCCAAAAACATTCAGTACTTC. The chain combines TRBV4-1 with TRBJ2-4; 14 nucleotides line up with TRBD2. The V and J ends lost 2 bases and 1 base, in that order; junction bases with no gene match: 1. The CDR3 sequence is 17 residues long. Germline V lookup: CDR1 MGHRA, CDR2 YSYEKL.

This clone was seen a handful of times. The chain has TRBV5-1 and TRBJ1-5; D unclear. The CDR3 loop spans 13 amino acids. Germline-derived CDR1 and CDR2 are SGHRS and YFSETQ. Trimming took 0 bases from V and 6 from J, leaving 7 bases between them. The CDR3 spells CASSLDRGQPQHF. The CDR3 bases are TGCGCCAGCAGCTTGGATCGGGGTCAGCCCCAGCATTTT. The variable domain in full, with the rest retrieved from reference TRBV5-1 and TRBJ1-5, is KAGVTQTPRYLIKTRGQQVTLSCSPISGHRSVSWYQQTPGQGLQFLFEYFSETQRNKGNFPGRFSGRQFSNSRSEMNVSTLELGDSALYLCASSLDRGQPQHFGDGTRLSIL.

Remarks on this clone: One end of the junction fails to match germline, which may point to a read error. This sequence joins TRBV2 and TRBJ1-5; maybe TRBD1 (6 bases). Germline CDR1 SNHLY, CDR2 FYNNEI. The CDR3 sequence is 16 residues long. The CDR3 DNA sequence: TGCGCCCCCAGCGGGGGGGGGCAGGGAGGAAATCAGCCCCAGCATTTT. Translating gives CAPSGGGQGGNQPQHF.

The V call is TRBV6-6, the J call TRBJ2-5, with D hard to call. This CDR3 region has 15 residues. Per germline, CDR1 MNHNY and CDR2 SVGAGI (reference sequence). V gave up 2 bases and J gave up 0 bases, with 10 bases separating them. The DNA for the CDR3 is TGTGCCAGCAGTTACGGGCAGGTCCACCAAGAGACCCAGTACTTC. This translates into CASSYGQVHQETQYF.

V is TRBV7-2 and J is TRBJ1-1; tentative D call: TRBD1 (5 bases). The CDR3 loop spans 15 amino acids. Trimming removed 5 bases from V and 11 bases from J, with 24 bases in between. CDR1 is SGHTA and CDR2 is FQGNSA in the germline V gene. The CDR3 sequence is CASSPIVGAPLGAFF. CDR3 in DNA: TGTGCCAGCAGCCCCATTGTAGGGGCACCCCTTGGGGCTTTCTTT.

The chain has TRBV15 and TRBJ2-5; TRBD2 matches 8 bases. With 0 bases clipped from V and 5 bases from J, the junction kept 11 bases outside the gene matches. Germline assignment: CDR1 LNHNV and CDR2 YYDKDF (reference sequence). This CDR3 has 17 residues. The CDR3 DNA reads as TGTGCCACCAGCAGAGATCCGGCGGGGGGACGCCGGGAGACCCAGTACTTC. This codes for CATSRDPAGGRRETQYF.

The rearrangement uses TRBV6-5 and TRBJ2-7, with D possibly TRBD1 on 6 matching bases. The ends were cut back, 6 bases at V and 6 bases at J, with 15 bases in the middle. Germline V gene data show CDR1 as MNHEY and CDR2 as SVGAGI. This CDR3 comprises 13 residues. CDR3 sequence (DNA): TGTGCCAGCAGGTATGGGGACATAGGCGAGCAGTACTTC. Translating it yields CASRYGDIGEQYF.

The chain couples TRBV19 to TRBJ2-3; 7 nucleotides match TRBD1. The V and J ends lost 8 bases and 6 bases, in that order; junction bases with no gene match: 14. Germline CDR1 LNHDA, CDR2 SQIVND (reference sequence). CDR3 size: 15 residues. CDR3 in DNA: TGTGCCAGTCCACCACAGGGGACCTCCGTGGATACGCAGTATTTT. It codes for CASPPQGTSVDTQYF.

The chain links TRBV12-3 or TRBV12-4 to TRBJ1-1; D is possibly TRBD1 (5 bases). Between the trimmed V and J ends, which lost 6 bases and 7 bases, there was a span of 15 bases. This CDR3 spans 13 amino acids. CDR3 loop: CASSPGTEGEAFF. CDR3 nucleotides: TGTGCCAGCAGCCCCGGGACGGAGGGTGAAGCTTTCTTT.